This TCR beta chain appears in the sequencing data of a study of T cells after somatic rescue of genetic block. The protocol was immunoSEQ multiplex PCR, while the TCRdb copy is restricted to in-frame clones and leaves out a portion. The data show some 68,000 clones, just over 90% seen once. The CDR3 contains 16 residues. V lost 5 bases, J lost 5 bases, and 21 bases lay in between. Looked up from germline, CDR1 is SEHNR and CDR2 is FQNEAQ (reference sequence). The V and J genes are TRBV7-9 and TRBJ2-5; a possible D gene is TRBD2 (6 bases). Material: peripheral blood mononuclear cells (PBMCs). This sequence originates from a man aged 25-45 years. Here the CDR3 DNA reads TGTGCCAGCAGCCGTTGGGGTAGCGGCCGCGCGGAGACCCAGTACTTC. Translating gives CASSRWGSGRAETQYF. The variable domain in full, completed from reference TRBV7-9 and TRBJ2-5, reads DTGVSQNPRHKITKRGQNVTFRCDPISEHNRLYWYRQTLGQGPEFLTYFQNEAQLEKSRLLSDRFSAERPKGSFSTLEIQRTEQGDSAMYLCASSRWGSGRAETQYFGPGTRLLVL.